This T cell receptor beta chain is from a study of cytomegalovirus exposure and HLA in healthy donors. In germline, CDR1 is MNHEY, CDR2 SMNVEV (reference sequence). The CDR3 loop spans 14 amino acids. V lost 5 bases to trimming and J lost 4 bases, with 14 bases between them. Only a few counts were recorded for this clone. The PCR ran on 60 Vbeta and 13 Jbeta primers. Profiling relied on immunoSEQ multiplex PCR, and the TCRdb table lists in-frame clones only, not all of them. In the table there are 120,000 or so clones, 75% of which are singletons. The sequencing sample was made of PBMCs. This sequence joins TRBV27 and TRBJ1-1; D may be TRBD1 (6 bases). The source of this sequence is a woman aged 40 to 50 in good health and CMV-seropositive. DNA for the CDR3: TGTGCCAGCAGTGGGACAACAAGGCCCACTGAAGCTTTCTTT. This sequence encodes CASSGTTRPTEAFF.